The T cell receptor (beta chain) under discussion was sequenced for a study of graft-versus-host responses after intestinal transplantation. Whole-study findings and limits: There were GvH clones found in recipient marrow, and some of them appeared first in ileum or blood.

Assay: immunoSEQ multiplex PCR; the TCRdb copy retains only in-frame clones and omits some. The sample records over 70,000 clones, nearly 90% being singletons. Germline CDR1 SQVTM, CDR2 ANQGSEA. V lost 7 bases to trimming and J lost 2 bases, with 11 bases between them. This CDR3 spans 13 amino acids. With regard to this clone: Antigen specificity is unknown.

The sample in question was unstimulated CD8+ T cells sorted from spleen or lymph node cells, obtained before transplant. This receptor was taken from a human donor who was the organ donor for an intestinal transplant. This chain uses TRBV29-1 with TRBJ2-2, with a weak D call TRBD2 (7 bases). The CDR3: CSGGGVNTGELFF. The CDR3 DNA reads TGCAGCGGAGGGGGGGTTAACACCGGGGAGCTGTTTTTT.